The sequence of this T cell receptor beta chain was determined in a study of cytotoxic CD8 clonotypes in ibrutinib-treated CLL. The CDR3 is 18 residues long. Trimming removed 4 bases from V and 7 bases from J; junction bases left unmatched: 14. Per germline, CDR1 SGDLS and CDR2 YYNGEE. The repertoire was sequenced with immunoSEQ multiplex PCR; TCRdb's copy has only in-frame clones and lacks some. Of 200,000 to 250,000 clones in the sample, 79% were seen once. The chain carries TRBV9 and TRBJ2-2; TRBD2 aligns across 12 bases. The TCR sequence derives from a human donor with chronic lymphocytic leukemia. The sample here was PBMCs, taken after 12 months of ibrutinib treatment. The CDR3 loop is CASSPTTLAGGPGGELFF. The CDR3 coding sequence is TGTGCCAGCAGCCCTACCACCCTAGCGGGAGGGCCTGGCGGGGAGCTGTTTTTT.